Presented here are 3 T cell receptor beta chains from one specimen sequenced in a study of shared T cell receptors in the human thymus. Sequenced by immunoSEQ multiplex PCR; TCRdb stores in-frame clones only, minus some. Of about 710,000 clones detected, about 87% appear once; the ten largest clones hold about 0.0094%. A further study also used this sample, focusing on human thymus T cells.

Sample: thymocytes. The origin of the receptors is a boy younger than two with a congenital heart defect.

V usage is TRBV25-1 and J usage is TRBJ2-5, with a weak D call TRBD1 (6 bases). V gave up 3 bases and J gave up 1 base, with 6 bases separating them. Germline loops: CDR1 MGHDK, CDR2 SYGVNS. The CDR3 covers 13 residues. The CDR3 reads CASSEGAQETQYF. CDR3 sequence (DNA): TGTGCCAGCAGTGAGGGGGCCCAAGAGACCCAGTACTTC.

The chain has TRBV7-6 and TRBJ2-3; 8 positions agree with TRBD2. Germline CDR1 SGHVS, CDR2 FNYEAQ. V shed 4 bases, J shed 2 bases, and the junction held 11 bases outside the gene matches. This CDR3 region has 17 residues. The DNA for the CDR3 is TGTGCCAGCAGCTCCCCGCCGGGGGGGGTAAACACAGATACGCAGTATTTT. Its protein product is CASSSPPGGVNTDTQYF.

J is TRBJ2-7 and V is TRBV7-8; 9 bases fit TRBD1. This CDR3 region has 16 residues. Germline CDR1 and CDR2: SGHVS and FQNEAQ. Trimming cost V 3 bases and J 5 bases; bases outside gene matches: 11. The CDR3 protein is CASSFGTGTGFNEQYF. The CDR3 DNA is TGTGCCAGCAGCTTTGGTACCGGGACAGGGTTTAACGAGCAGTACTTC.